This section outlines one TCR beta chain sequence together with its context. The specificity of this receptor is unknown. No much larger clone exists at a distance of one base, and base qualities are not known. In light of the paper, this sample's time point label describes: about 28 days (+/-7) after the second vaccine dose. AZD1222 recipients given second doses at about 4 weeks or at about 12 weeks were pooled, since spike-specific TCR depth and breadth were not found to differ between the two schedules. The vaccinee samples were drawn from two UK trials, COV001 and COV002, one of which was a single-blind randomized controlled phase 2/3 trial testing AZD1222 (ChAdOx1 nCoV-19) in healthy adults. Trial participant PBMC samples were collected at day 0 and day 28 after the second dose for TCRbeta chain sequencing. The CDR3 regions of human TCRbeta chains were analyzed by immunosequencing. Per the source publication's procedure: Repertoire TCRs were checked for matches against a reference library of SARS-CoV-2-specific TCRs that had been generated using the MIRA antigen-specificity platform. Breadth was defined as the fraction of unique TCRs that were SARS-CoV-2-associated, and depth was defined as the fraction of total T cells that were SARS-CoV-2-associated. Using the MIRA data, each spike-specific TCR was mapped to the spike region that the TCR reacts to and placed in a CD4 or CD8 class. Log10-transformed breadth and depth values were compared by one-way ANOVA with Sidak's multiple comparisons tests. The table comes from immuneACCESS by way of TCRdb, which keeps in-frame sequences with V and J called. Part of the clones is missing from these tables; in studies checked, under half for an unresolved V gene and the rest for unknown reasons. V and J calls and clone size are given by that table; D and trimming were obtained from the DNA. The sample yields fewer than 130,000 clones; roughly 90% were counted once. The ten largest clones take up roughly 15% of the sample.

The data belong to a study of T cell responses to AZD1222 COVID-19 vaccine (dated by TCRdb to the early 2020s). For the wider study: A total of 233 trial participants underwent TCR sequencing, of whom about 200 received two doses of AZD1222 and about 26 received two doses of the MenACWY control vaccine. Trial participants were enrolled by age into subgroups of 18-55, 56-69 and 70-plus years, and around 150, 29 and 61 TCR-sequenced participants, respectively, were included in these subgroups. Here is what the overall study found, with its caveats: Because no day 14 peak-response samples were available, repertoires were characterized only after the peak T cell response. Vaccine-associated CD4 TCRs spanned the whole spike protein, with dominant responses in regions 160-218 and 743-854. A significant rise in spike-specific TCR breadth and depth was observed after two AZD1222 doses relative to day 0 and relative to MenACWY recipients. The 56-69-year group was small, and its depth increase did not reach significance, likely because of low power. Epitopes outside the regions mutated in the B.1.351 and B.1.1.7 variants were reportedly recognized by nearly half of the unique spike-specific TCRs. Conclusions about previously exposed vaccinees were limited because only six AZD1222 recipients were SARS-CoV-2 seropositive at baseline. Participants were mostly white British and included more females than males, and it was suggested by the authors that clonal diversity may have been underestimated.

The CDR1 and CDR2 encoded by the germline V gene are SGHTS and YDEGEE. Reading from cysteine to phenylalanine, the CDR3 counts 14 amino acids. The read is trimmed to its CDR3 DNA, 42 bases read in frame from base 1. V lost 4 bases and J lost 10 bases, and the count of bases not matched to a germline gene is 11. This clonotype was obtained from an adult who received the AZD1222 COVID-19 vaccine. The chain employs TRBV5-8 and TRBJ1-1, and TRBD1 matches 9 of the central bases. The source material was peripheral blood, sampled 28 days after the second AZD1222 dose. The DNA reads TGTGCCAGCAGCGGAAGCGGGACAGGGCGGGGAGCTTTCTTT. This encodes CASSGSGTGRGAFF. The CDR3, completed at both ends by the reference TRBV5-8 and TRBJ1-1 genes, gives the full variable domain EAGVTQSPTHLIKTRGQQATLRCSPISGHTSVYWYQQALGLGLQFLLWYDEGEERNRGNFPPRFSGRQFPNYSSELNVNALELEDSALYLCASSGSGTGRGAFFGQGTRLTVV.